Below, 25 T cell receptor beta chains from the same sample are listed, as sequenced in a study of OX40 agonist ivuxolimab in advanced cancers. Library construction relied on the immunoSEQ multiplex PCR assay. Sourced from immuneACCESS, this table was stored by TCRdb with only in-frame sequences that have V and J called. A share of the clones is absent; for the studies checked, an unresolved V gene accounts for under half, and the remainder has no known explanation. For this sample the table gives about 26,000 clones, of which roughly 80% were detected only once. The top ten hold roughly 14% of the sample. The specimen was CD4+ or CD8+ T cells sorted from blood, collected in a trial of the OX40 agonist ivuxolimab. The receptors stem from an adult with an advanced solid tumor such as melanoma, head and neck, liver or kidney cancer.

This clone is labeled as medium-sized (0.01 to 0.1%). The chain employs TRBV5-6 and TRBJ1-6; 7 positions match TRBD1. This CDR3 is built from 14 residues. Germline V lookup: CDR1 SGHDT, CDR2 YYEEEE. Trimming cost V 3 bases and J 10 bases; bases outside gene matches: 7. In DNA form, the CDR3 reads TGTGCCAGCAGCTGGGGCCGGGACAGCTCACCCCTCCACTTT. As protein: CASSWGRDSSPLHF.

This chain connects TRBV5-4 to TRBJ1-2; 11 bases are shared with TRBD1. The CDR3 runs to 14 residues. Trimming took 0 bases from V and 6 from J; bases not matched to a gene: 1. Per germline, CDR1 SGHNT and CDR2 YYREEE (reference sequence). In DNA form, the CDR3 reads TGTGCCAGCAGCTTGGGGGACAGGGGGGATGGCTACACCTTC. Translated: CASSLGDRGDGYTF.

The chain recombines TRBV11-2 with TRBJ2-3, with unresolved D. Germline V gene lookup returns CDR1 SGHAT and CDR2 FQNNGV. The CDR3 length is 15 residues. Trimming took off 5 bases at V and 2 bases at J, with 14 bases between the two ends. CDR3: CASSQWGLSTDTQYF. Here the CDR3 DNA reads TGTGCCAGCAGCCAATGGGGTCTTTCCACAGATACGCAGTATTTT.

CDR3 residues: CASSRRGPQNTEAFF. The CDR3 DNA sequence: TGTGCCAGCAGCAGGAGGGGGCCCCAGAACACTGAAGCTTTCTTT. The V gene is TRBV7-2, the J gene TRBJ1-1, with 7 nucleotides matching TRBD1. CDR1 and CDR2 (germline): SGHTA, FQGNSA. V lost 5 bases and J lost 1; bases outside the gene matches: 7. This CDR3 has 15 amino acids.

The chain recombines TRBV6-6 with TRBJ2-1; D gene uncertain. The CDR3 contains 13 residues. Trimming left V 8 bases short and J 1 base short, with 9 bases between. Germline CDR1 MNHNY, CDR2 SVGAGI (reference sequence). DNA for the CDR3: TGTGCCAGCGCCAAGCATTCCTACAATGAGCAGTTCTTC. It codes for CASAKHSYNEQFF.

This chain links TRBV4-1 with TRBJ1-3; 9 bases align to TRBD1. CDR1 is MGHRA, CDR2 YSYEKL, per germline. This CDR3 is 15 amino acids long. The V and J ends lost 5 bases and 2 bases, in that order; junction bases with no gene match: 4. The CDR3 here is CASSYGTGTGNTIYF. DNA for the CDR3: TGCGCCAGCAGCTACGGGACAGGGACTGGAAACACCATATATTTT.

The CDR3 DNA is TGTGCCAGCAGCTTCAGCAGGGGGTCCAGGGACGAGCAGTACTTC. Translated: CASSFSRGSRDEQYF. The rearrangement joins TRBV7-9 to TRBJ2-7, with 7 bases aligning to TRBD1. Germline V gene lookup returns CDR1 SEHNR and CDR2 FQNEAQ (reference sequence). The CDR3 runs 15 residues. Losses at the gene ends were 3 bases for V and 5 bases for J; bases not matched to a gene: 10. Based on the CDR3 plus reference TRBV7-9 and TRBJ2-7, the full variable domain is DTGVSQNPRHKITKRGQNVTFRCDPISEHNRLYWYRQTLGQGPEFLTYFQNEAQLEKSRLLSDRFSAERPKGSFSTLEIQRTEQGDSAMYLCASSFSRGSRDEQYFGPGTRLTVT.

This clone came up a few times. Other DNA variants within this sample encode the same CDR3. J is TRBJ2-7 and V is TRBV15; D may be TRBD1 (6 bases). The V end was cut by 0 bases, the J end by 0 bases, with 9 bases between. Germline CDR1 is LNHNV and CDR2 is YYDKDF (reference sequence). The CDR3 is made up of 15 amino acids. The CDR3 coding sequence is TGTGCCACCAGCAGAGATTGGGGGCCCTCCTACGAGCAGTACTTC. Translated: CATSRDWGPSYEQYF.

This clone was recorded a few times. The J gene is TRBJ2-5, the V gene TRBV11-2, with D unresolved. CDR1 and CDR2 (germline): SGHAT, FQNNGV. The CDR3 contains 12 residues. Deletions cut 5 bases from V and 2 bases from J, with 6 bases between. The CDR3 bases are TGTGCCAGCAGCCTCATTCAAGAGACCCAGTACTTC. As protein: CASSLIQETQYF.

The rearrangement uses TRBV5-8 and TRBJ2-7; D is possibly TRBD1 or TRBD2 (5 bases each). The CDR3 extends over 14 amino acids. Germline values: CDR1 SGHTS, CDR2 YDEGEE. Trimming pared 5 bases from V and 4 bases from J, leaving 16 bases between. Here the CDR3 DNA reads TGTGCCAGCAGATCCGGGACCTCCGGATACGAGCAGTACTTC. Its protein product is CASRSGTSGYEQYF.

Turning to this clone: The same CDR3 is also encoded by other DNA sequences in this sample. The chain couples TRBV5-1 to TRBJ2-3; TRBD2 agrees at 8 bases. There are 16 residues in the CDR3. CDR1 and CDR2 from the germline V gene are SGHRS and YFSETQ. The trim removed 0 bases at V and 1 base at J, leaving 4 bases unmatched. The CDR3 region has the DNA TGCGCCAGCAGCTTGGAGGGTAGCGGGGGCACAGATACGCAGTATTTT. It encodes CASSLEGSGGTDTQYF.

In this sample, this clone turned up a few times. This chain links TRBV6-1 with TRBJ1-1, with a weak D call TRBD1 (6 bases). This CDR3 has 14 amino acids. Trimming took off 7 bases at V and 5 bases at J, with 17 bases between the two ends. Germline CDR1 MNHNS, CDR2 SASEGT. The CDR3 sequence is CASTIQGIGTEAFF. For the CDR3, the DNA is TGTGCCAGCACTATACAGGGAATAGGGACTGAAGCTTTCTTT.

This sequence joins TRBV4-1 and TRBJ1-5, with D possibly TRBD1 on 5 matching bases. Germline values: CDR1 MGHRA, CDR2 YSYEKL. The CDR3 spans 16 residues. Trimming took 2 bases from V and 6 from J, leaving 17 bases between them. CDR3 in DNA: TGCGCCAGCAGCCAATCCCTCGTTCGGGGACCTCAGCCCCAGCATTTT. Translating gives CASSQSLVRGPQPQHF.

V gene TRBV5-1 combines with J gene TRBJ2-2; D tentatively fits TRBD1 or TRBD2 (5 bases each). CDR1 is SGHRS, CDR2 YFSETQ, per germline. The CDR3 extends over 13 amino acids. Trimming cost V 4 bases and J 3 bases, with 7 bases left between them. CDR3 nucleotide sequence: TGCGCCAGCAGCCGAGGGGACACCGGGGAGCTGTTTTTT. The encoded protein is CASSRGDTGELFF. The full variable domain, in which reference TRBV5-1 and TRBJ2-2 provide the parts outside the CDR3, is KAGVTQTPRYLIKTRGQQVTLSCSPISGHRSVSWYQQTPGQGLQFLFEYFSETQRNKGNFPGRFSGRQFSNSRSEMNVSTLELGDSALYLCASSRGDTGELFFGEGSRLTVL.

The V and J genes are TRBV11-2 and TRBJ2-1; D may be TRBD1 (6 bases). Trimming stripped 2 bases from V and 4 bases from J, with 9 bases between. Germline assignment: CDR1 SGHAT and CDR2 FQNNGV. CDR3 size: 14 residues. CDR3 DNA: TGTGCCAGCAGCTTACCGGGACAATACAATGAGCAGTTCTTC. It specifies CASSLPGQYNEQFF.

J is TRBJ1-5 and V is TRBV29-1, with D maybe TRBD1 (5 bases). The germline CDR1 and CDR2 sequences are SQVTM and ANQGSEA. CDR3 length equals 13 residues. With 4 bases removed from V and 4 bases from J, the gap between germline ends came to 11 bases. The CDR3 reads CSVVPDINQPQHF. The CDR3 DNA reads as TGCAGCGTTGTCCCGGACATTAATCAGCCCCAGCATTTT.

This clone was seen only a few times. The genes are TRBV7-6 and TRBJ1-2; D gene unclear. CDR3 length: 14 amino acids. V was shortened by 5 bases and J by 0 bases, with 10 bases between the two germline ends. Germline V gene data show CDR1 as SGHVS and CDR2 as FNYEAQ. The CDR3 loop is CASSDFPTNYGYTF. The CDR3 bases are TGTGCCAGCAGCGATTTTCCCACTAACTATGGCTACACCTTC.

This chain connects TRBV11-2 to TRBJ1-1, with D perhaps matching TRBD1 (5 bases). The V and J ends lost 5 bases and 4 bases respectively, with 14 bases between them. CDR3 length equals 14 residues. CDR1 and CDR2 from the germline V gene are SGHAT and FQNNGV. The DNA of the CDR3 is TGTGCCAGCAGCCTCCGGGGCGGGGCCACTGAAGCTTTCTTT. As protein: CASSLRGGATEAFF. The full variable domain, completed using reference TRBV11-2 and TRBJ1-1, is EAGVAQSPRYKIIEKRQSVAFWCNPISGHATLYWYQQILGQGPKLLIQFQNNGVVDDSQLPKDRFSAERLKGVDSTLKIQPAKLEDSAVYLCASSLRGGATEAFFGQGTRLTVV.

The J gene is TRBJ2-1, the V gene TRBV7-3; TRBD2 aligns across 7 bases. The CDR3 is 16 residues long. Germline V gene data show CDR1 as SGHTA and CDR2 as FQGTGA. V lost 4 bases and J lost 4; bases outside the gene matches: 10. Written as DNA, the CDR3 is TGTGCCAGCAGCTCGGAGCCTAGCGGAATGTACAATGAGCAGTTCTTC. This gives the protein CASSSEPSGMYNEQFF.

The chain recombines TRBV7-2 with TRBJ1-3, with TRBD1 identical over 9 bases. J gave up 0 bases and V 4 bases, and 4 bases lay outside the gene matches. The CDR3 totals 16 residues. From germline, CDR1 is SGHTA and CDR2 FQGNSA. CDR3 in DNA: TGTGCCAGCAGCTCGGGACAGGGACACTCTGGAAACACCATATATTTT. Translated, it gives CASSSGQGHSGNTIYF.

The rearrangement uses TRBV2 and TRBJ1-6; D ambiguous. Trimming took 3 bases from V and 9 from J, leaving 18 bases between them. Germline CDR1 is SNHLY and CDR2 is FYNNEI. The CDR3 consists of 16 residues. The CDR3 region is CASSDNPRGYGSPLHF. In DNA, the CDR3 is TGTGCCAGCAGTGATAATCCCCGGGGATATGGTTCACCCCTCCACTTT.

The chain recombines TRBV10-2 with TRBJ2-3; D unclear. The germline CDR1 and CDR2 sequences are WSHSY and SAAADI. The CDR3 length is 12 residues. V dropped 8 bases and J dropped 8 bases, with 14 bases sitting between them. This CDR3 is CASRTSRTTQYF. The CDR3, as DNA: TGCGCCAGCCGGACCTCACGGACTACGCAGTATTTT.

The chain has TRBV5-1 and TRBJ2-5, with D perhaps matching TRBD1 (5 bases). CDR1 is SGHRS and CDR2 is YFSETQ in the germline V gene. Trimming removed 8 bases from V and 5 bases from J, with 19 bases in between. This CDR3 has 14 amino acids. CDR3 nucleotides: TGCGCCAGTCGCTTTGGGCAGGGCGTTGAGACCCAGTACTTC. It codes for CASRFGQGVETQYF. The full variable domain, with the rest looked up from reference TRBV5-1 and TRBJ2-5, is KAGVTQTPRYLIKTRGQQVTLSCSPISGHRSVSWYQQTPGQGLQFLFEYFSETQRNKGNFPGRFSGRQFSNSRSEMNVSTLELGDSALYLCASRFGQGVETQYFGPGTRLLVL.

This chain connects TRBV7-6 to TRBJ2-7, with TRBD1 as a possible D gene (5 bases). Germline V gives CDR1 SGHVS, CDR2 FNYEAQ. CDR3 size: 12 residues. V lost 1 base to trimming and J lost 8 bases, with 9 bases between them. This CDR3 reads CASSLVQGQQYF. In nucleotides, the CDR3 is TGTGCCAGCAGCTTAGTTCAGGGTCAGCAGTACTTC.

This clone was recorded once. The CDR3 DNA follows: TGTGCCAGCAGCCGGGACAGGGGGTCTAGCTACACCTTC. This codes for CASSRDRGSSYTF. V usage is TRBV2 and J usage is TRBJ1-2; 11 bases match TRBD1. This CDR3 comprises 13 residues. Germline CDR1 is SNHLY and CDR2 is FYNNEI. The junction had 6 bases not matched to a gene; V was cut back by 6 bases and J by 9 bases.